This T cell receptor (beta chain) was recovered during a study of T-cell memory formation after mild COVID-19 (dated by TCRdb to the early 2020s). About the study as a whole: TCR sequence clusters from the two donors were largely donor specific. In a couple of donors, T-cell clones that expanded and contracted after mild COVID-19 were followed by sequencing TCRalpha and TCRbeta repertoires longitudinally. The cohort was made up of two young adult volunteers, one female and one male, who were previously healthy. What the authors observed across the whole study: Contracting CD4+ clones were located mainly in the CM and EM memory subsets, whereas CD8+ clones were found to be enriched in EMRA. Clones that contracted from day 15 to 85 showed balanced CD4/CD8 phenotypes, whereas a second wave of clones that expanded from day 15 to 37 leaned towards CD4+. Only a couple of mild cases were covered in the study, and larger cohorts including severe cases with pre-infection samples were considered necessary. Some responding clones were detected in pre-infection memory, which suggested that pre-existing cross-reactive memory T cells had joined the SARS-CoV-2 response. The second-wave clones that peaked on day 37 were not confirmed to be SARS-CoV-2 specific.

For sequencing, an Illumina NovaSeq 6000 was employed. Using 5'RACE with constant-segment primers, TCRalpha and TCRbeta cDNA libraries were constructed, with sample barcodes and unique molecular identifiers added in the process. Trizol reagent was used to extract RNA from every sample. Libraries were amplified in two PCR steps, with a second sample barcode and Illumina TruSeq adapters added in the second step. Sequencing of libraries was performed on an Illumina NovaSeq with 2 x 150 bp paired-end reads. On the study's bioinformatics: Reads were demultiplexed and collapsed into UMI-guided consensus sequences with migec v1.2.7. Using mixcr v2.1.11, the UMI consensuses were aligned to TRA and TRB V and J templates and assembled into clonotypes. A clonotype was counted as expanded or contracted only if both edgeR and NoisET called the change significant, with noise models trained on biological replicates. For edgeR calls, the cutoffs were a false discovery rate-adjusted p below 0.01 and a log2 fold-change threshold of 1. PCA with hierarchical clustering of max-normalized trajectories of the 1000 most abundant clonotypes was used as exploratory dynamics analysis. The CD4 or CD8 phenotype of responding clones was assigned using the separately sequenced CD4+ and CD8+ repertoires. TCRdb cleaned the public reads at Q25 with fastp, built clones with MiXCR and kept in-frame beta chains. Every entry covers one CDR3 protein and lists the most common genes and DNA from its rows. The V and J calls were not made by the authors but by TCRdb's processing. The sample profile shows around 390,000 distinct CDR3 sequences; around a sixth of them were found once. The ten largest clonotypes hold roughly 21% of the sample.

The germline V gene (reference sequence) supplies CDR1 MNHEY and CDR2 SMNVEV. The CDR3 contains 11 residues, cysteine and phenylalanine counted. The read is trimmed to its CDR3 DNA, 33 bases read in frame from base 1. The junction carries 6 bases between V and J, which are trimmed by 5 bases and 7 bases respectively. PBMCs were isolated by Ficoll-Paque density gradient centrifugation. This clonotype showed up just a few times. It lacks a known antigen. No much larger clone is present one base from it, and per-base qualities are unavailable. The clonotype originates from a man in his late teens or twenties who had mild COVID-19 (a few samples of this study predate the infection). The sample titles of this study are shuffled in the database, so cell type and time point are left out; the donor was told from shared clones. The chain uses TRBV27 and TRBJ2-1, with the D segment identity uncertain. The material sequenced was PBMCs or a T cell subset sorted from them (not recorded which). CDR3 protein: CASSGVNEQFF. Read as DNA, the sequence is TGTGCCAGCAGTGGGGTAAATGAGCAGTTCTTC.